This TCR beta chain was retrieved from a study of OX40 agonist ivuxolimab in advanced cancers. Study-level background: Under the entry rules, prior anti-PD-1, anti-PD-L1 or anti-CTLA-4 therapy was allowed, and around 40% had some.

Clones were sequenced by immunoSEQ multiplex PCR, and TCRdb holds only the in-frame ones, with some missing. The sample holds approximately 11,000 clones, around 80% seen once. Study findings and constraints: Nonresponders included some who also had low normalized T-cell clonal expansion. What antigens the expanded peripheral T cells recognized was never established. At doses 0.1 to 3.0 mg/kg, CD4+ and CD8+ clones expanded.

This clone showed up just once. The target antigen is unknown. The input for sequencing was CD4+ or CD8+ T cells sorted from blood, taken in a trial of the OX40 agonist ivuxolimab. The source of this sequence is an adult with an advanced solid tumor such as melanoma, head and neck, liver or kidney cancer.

CDR3 nucleotides: TGCGCCAGCAAAACTAGCGGATTGTACCAAGAGACCCAGTACTTC. It yields the protein CASKTSGLYQETQYF. The rearrangement joins TRBV4-1 to TRBJ2-5; 8 bases fit TRBD2. In germline, CDR1 is MGHRA, CDR2 YSYEKL. The CDR3 sequence is 15 residues long. The J segment lost 0 bases and the V segment lost 7 bases, leaving 7 bases of the junction unmatched.